These 7 T cell receptor beta chains share one sample of origin, sequenced in a study of T cells in Graves' hyperthyroidism and ophthalmopathy. There were TCR beta CDR3 regions amplified from RNA transcripts. First-round RT-PCR of the TCR CDR3 relied on the HTBI primer set. TCRdb reprocessed the multiplex PCR reads via MiXCR and lists one record per CDR3 protein. The sample holds about 210,000 distinct CDR3 sequences, approximately 17% seen once. The sample was blood. The receptors stem from a man in his fifties with Graves' hyperthyroidism.

This clonotype was counted many times. The chain has TRBV9 and TRBJ2-7; TRBD2 matches at 7 bases. The CDR3 is 13 amino acids. V trimming: 4 bases; J trimming: 5 bases; junction bases outside the gene matches: 6. CDR1 and CDR2 from the germline V gene are SGDLS and YYNGEE. Written as DNA, the CDR3 is TGTGCCAGCAGCTCCGGGGGAGGGAACGAGCAGTACTTC. Amino acid sequence: CASSSGGGNEQYF.

This clonotype came up a few times. The J gene is TRBJ1-1, the V gene TRBV5-5, with 7 bases aligning to TRBD1. The CDR3 is 12 residues long. Germline V gene lookup returns CDR1 SGHKS and CDR2 YYEKEE (reference sequence). J was trimmed by 6 bases and V by 4 bases; bases with no gene match: 3. The CDR3 coding sequence is TGTGCCAGCAGCGTTACAGGGGCTGAAGCTTTCTTT. This translates into CASSVTGAEAFF.

The sample holds many counts of this clonotype. The gene calls are TRBV27 and TRBJ1-2, with D unresolved. In germline, CDR1 is MNHEY, CDR2 SMNVEV (reference sequence). This CDR3 is 13 amino acids long. V was cut by 4 bases and J by 8 bases, with 14 bases left in between. CDR3 loop: CASSSISRLGYTF. The CDR3, as DNA: TGTGCCAGCAGTTCAATCTCACGTTTGGGCTACACCTTC.

V gene TRBV29-1 combines with J gene TRBJ2-6; D not certain. V was clipped by 7 bases and J by 1 base, with 11 bases between them. This CDR3 contains 14 residues. Germline V gene sequence: CDR1 SQVTM, CDR2 ANQGSEA. The CDR3 region is CSAADGSGANVLTF. Here the CDR3 DNA reads TGCAGCGCCGCAGACGGTTCTGGGGCCAACGTCCTGACTTTC.

This clonotype has ten or more counts. The chain is built from TRBV7-2 and TRBJ2-1; D possibly corresponds to TRBD1 (5 bases). The V gene lost 2 bases and the J gene lost 8 bases, with 19 bases spanning the gap. This CDR3 spans 16 amino acids. Per the germline V gene, CDR1 is SGHTA and CDR2 is FQGNSA. The CDR3 sequence: CASSLYSGSENDEQFF. The CDR3 DNA follows: TGTGCCAGCAGCTTATATTCAGGGTCAGAGAACGATGAGCAGTTCTTC.

This clonotype was picked up many times. V and J are TRBV20-1 and TRBJ2-1; 14 bases map to TRBD2. The CDR3 covers 16 residues. Germline V CDR1 and CDR2: DFQATT, SNEGSKA (reference sequence). J lost 1 base, V lost 8 bases, and 7 bases had no gene match. The CDR3 is CSFSGLAGVSYNEQFF. CDR3 coding DNA: TGCAGTTTCTCGGGACTAGCGGGAGTGTCCTACAATGAGCAGTTCTTC.

This clonotype was picked up a small number of times. The rearrangement uses TRBV2 and TRBJ2-3, with D perhaps TRBD1 or TRBD2 (5 bases each). Germline V CDR1 and CDR2: SNHLY, FYNNEI. CDR3 size: 14 residues. The V gene lost 4 bases and the J gene lost 5 bases, with 13 bases spanning the gap. CDR3 residues: CASSVRGPVDTQYF. In nucleotides, the CDR3 is TGTGCCAGCAGTGTGAGGGGTCCGGTAGATACGCAGTATTTT.